This T cell receptor beta chain was sequenced for a study of CD8+ T cells in alopecia areata. Indicated treatment: oral pan-JAK inhibitor, 5-10 mg twice daily. CDR1 SGHRS and CDR2 YFSETQ come from the germline V gene. The CDR3 has 13 residues. V dropped 7 bases and J dropped 1 base, with 11 bases sitting between them. Extraction and reverse transcription of RNA yielded cDNA as the sequencing template. Data came from immunoSEQ multiplex PCR; TCRdb stores just in-frame clones and leaves some out. The sample consists of approximately 280,000 clones, about 62% of them appearing once. This TCR was recovered from a human donor with alopecia areata. The chain has TRBV5-1 and TRBJ1-2, with a possible D match to TRBD1 (6 bases). The sample was CD4+ T cells sorted from blood, taken at week 24, from a patient treated with tofacitinib. CDR3 amino acids: CASSGGRNYGYTF. The CDR3, as DNA: TGCGCCAGCTCGGGGGGCCGTAACTATGGCTACACCTTC.